Listed here are 23 T cell receptor beta chains from one sample, sequenced in a study of T-cell reconstitution after alpha-beta-depleted transplantation in children. The TCRbeta library was prepared with unique molecular identifiers. In TCRdb, the PCR reads were re-called with MiXCR into one record per CDR3 protein. The repertoire has hundreds of thousands of distinct CDR3 sequences, around 9.6% of them found once; the top ten carry over 5.5%. The specimen comprised PBMCs from the stem cell graft donor, sampled from the stem cell graft. These receptors were obtained from a human donor who donated a stem cell graft to a child with acute lymphoblastic leukemia.

This clonotype was seen more than once but under ten times. The J gene is TRBJ2-5, the V gene TRBV7-2; D tentatively reads TRBD1 or TRBD2 (5 bases each). The V end lost 0 bases, the J end lost 0 bases, and 8 bases lay between the germline ends. The CDR3 length is 15 residues. Germline CDR1 and CDR2: SGHTA and FQGNSA. In DNA form, the CDR3 reads TGTGCCAGCAGCTTAGCGGGGGTGTACCAAGAGACCCAGTACTTC. Translated, it gives CASSLAGVYQETQYF.

This clonotype was detected ten times or more. A read error may produce the germline difference seen at one junction end. The chain is built from TRBV11-2 and TRBJ2-2; a possible D gene is TRBD1 (5 bases). CDR3 length: 16 residues. CDR1 and CDR2 (germline): SGHAT, FQNNGV. The chain's CDR3 is CASSLDQGSQDGELFF. For the CDR3, the DNA is TGTGCCAGCAGCCTAGATCAGGGATCCCAGGACGGGGAGCTGTTTTTT.

The chain carries TRBV5-8 and TRBJ2-1; 13 nucleotides agree with TRBD2. The CDR3 consists of 17 residues. CDR1 and CDR2 from the germline V gene are SGHTS and YDEGEE. The V gene end was trimmed by 1 base and the J gene end by 4 bases; junction bases not matched to a gene: 5. CDR3 amino acids: CASSLTSLAGGYNEQFF. CDR3 sequence (DNA): TGTGCCAGCAGCTTGACCTCACTAGCGGGGGGGTACAATGAGCAGTTCTTC.

CDR3 DNA: TGCGCCAGCAGCCAAGCCGGGGGACCGAATGAGCAGTTCTTC. Protein product: CASSQAGGPNEQFF. The rearrangement uses TRBV4-1 and TRBJ2-1; D might be TRBD2 (6 bases). The CDR3 has 14 residues. Per germline, CDR1 MGHRA and CDR2 YSYEKL. The V and J ends lost 1 base and 7 bases respectively, with 11 bases between them.

This clonotype showed up just a few times. The rearrangement links TRBV3-1 to TRBJ2-7; 8 positions match TRBD2. The CDR3 has 14 residues. CDR1 and CDR2 from the germline V gene are LGHDT and YNNKEL (reference sequence). J lost 1 base, V lost 3 bases, and 2 bases had no gene match. The CDR3 coding sequence is TGTGCCAGCAGCCACCTAGCGGGTTCCTACGAGCAGTACTTC. It yields the protein CASSHLAGSYEQYF.

This chain connects TRBV5-6 to TRBJ1-1; a possible D gene is TRBD1 (5 bases). From germline, CDR1 is SGHDT and CDR2 YYEEEE. This CDR3 is built from 12 residues. Trimming removed 2 bases from V and 7 bases from J, with 9 bases in between. The CDR3 DNA is TGTGCCAGCAGCTTTGTCACAGGTGAAGCTTTCTTT. The encoded protein is CASSFVTGEAFF.

At least ten counts were recorded for this clonotype. The chain employs TRBV12-3 or TRBV12-4 and TRBJ2-5; unclear D gene. V was shortened by 2 bases and J by 3 bases, with 10 bases between the two germline ends. CDR3 length equals 14 residues. In DNA form, the CDR3 reads TGTGCCAGCAGTTTAAAGTCTATCGAAGAGACCCAGTACTTC. It yields the protein CASSLKSIEETQYF.

The chain carries TRBV20-1 and TRBJ1-2; no firm D call. The germline CDR1 and CDR2 sequences are DFQATT and SNEGSKA (reference sequence). The length of the CDR3 is 12 residues. V was trimmed by 6 bases and J by 5 bases, leaving 13 bases between them. CDR3 amino acids: CSAVRTVYGYTF. Written as DNA, the CDR3 is TGCAGTGCCGTACGGACGGTATATGGCTACACCTTC.

This clonotype appeared many times. This chain connects TRBV6-2 or TRBV6-3 to TRBJ2-3; 8 bases align to TRBD1. The CDR3 is made up of 15 amino acids. Germline trimming cut 3 bases from V and 2 bases from J; bases unmatched to any gene: 4. CDR1 MNHEY and CDR2 SVGEGT come from the germline V gene. CDR3 nucleotides: TGTGCCAGCAGTTATGACAGGGGCCCCACAGATACGCAGTATTTT. Amino acid sequence: CASSYDRGPTDTQYF.

This clonotype has just a few counts. This chain links TRBV7-6 with TRBJ2-5; 9 bases align to TRBD1. With V trimmed by 5 bases and J by 4 bases, 8 bases remained unmatched. The length of the CDR3 is 15 residues. Germline V gene lookup returns CDR1 SGHVS and CDR2 FNYEAQ. In DNA, the CDR3 is TGTGCCAGCAGCCAGACAGGGGGTGGGGGAGAGACCCAGTACTTC. Translation: CASSQTGGGGETQYF.

Ten or more counts support this clonotype. This chain connects TRBV5-1 to TRBJ2-5; D ambiguous. The germline CDR1 and CDR2 sequences are SGHRS and YFSETQ. Trimming shortened V by 3 bases and J by 7 bases, and 13 bases separated the two germline ends. This CDR3 has 13 residues. CDR3 sequence reads: CASSSLQTGTQYF. As DNA, the CDR3 is TGCGCCAGCAGCTCACTACAGACTGGGACCCAGTACTTC.

The chain carries TRBV12-3 or TRBV12-4 and TRBJ1-4, with D possibly matching TRBD1 (6 bases). V lost 2 bases and J lost 3, with 10 bases in between. CDR3 size: 15 residues. The CDR3 sequence: CASSLFGGPNEKLFF. CDR3 nucleotides: TGTGCCAGCAGTTTATTCGGGGGCCCTAATGAAAAACTGTTTTTT.

This clonotype was counted only a few times. This rearrangement joins TRBV7-9 to TRBJ1-1; D is uncertain. Germline CDR1 is SEHNR and CDR2 is FQNEAQ (reference sequence). The CDR3 contains 11 residues. The germline V and J ends were trimmed by 5 bases and 4 bases, with 5 bases remaining between them. The CDR3 sequence is CASSGLTEAFF. DNA for the CDR3: TGTGCCAGCAGCGGTCTCACTGAAGCTTTCTTT.

This clonotype was counted many times. The chain has TRBV5-1 and TRBJ1-1; D might be TRBD1 (5 bases). Trimming pared 0 bases from V and 8 bases from J, leaving 14 bases between. CDR1 is SGHRS, CDR2 YFSETQ, per germline. This CDR3 region has 14 residues. The CDR3 DNA is TGCGCCAGCAGCTTGGACCGGGGGGGGGTGGAAGCTTTCTTT. It encodes CASSLDRGGVEAFF.

As regards this clonotype: Because it lacks the conserved phenylalanine or tryptophan at the end, this CDR3 is likely a read error. Here the CDR3 reads CASSQGTGQTSYGYTS. CDR3 sequence (DNA): TGCGCCAGCAGCCAGGGGACGGGACAGACTAGTTATGGCTACACCTCC. This chain joins TRBV4-1 and TRBJ1-2; 7 nucleotides align to TRBD1. Germline V CDR1 and CDR2: MGHRA, YSYEKL. The junction had 12 bases not matched to a gene; V was cut back by 3 bases and J by 5 bases. The length of the CDR3 is 16 residues.

This chain uses TRBV6-5 with TRBJ2-7; unclear D gene. Germline CDR1 reads MNHEY; CDR2 reads SVGAGI. The CDR3 spans 14 residues. Trimming pared 0 bases from V and 1 base from J, leaving 7 bases between. The CDR3 loop is CASSYSGNSYEQYF. The CDR3 nucleotides are TGTGCCAGCAGTTACTCGGGGAATTCCTACGAGCAGTACTTC.

This clonotype was detected many times. The CDR3 here is CSAATGTGYGYTF. In DNA form, the CDR3 reads TGCAGTGCCGCGACAGGGACGGGCTATGGCTACACCTTC. The chain has TRBV20-1 and TRBJ1-2; 7 bases align to TRBD1. The CDR3 covers 13 residues. The V and J ends lost 6 bases and 4 bases, in that order; junction bases with no gene match: 8. Germline lookup yields CDR1 DFQATT and CDR2 SNEGSKA (reference sequence).

This clonotype has a count of ten or more. V and J are TRBV3-1 and TRBJ1-6, with 10 bases matching TRBD1. V was pared by 2 bases and J by 9 bases, with 1 base of the junction left unmatched. Germline V CDR1 and CDR2: LGHDT, YNNKEL (reference sequence). The CDR3 spans 14 residues. CDR3 amino acids: CASSQRDRGSPLHF. CDR3 in DNA: TGTGCCAGCAGCCAACGGGACAGGGGTTCACCCCTCCACTTT. Complete variable domain (other parts from reference TRBV3-1 and TRBJ1-6): DTAVSQTPKYLVTQMGNDKSIKCEQNLGHDTMYWYKQDSKKFLKIMFSYNNKELIINETVPNRFSPKSPDKAHLNLHINSLELGDSAVYFCASSQRDRGSPLHFGNGTRLTVT.

The chain couples TRBV12-3 or TRBV12-4 to TRBJ2-2, with D tentatively TRBD1 or TRBD2 (5 bases each). Trimming left V 5 bases short and J 4 bases short, with 11 bases between. CDR3 length equals 14 residues. The CDR3 region is CASSPGALTGELFF. The CDR3 nucleotides read TGTGCCAGCAGTCCCGGGGCACTCACCGGGGAGCTGTTTTTT.

This clonotype was seen ten or more times. The chain employs TRBV12-3 or TRBV12-4 and TRBJ1-4; D might be TRBD1 (5 bases). This CDR3 region has 12 residues. The germline V and J ends were trimmed by 8 bases and 3 bases, with 7 bases remaining between them. The CDR3 DNA sequence: TGTGCCAGCCGGGACGCTAATGAAAAACTGTTTTTT. Its translation is CASRDANEKLFF.

This chain connects TRBV6-2 or TRBV6-3 to TRBJ2-7; the match to TRBD1 covers 7 bases. The germline gives CDR1 MNHEY, CDR2 SVGEGT. V lost 5 bases to trimming and J lost 2 bases; unmatched junction nucleotides: 6. The CDR3 totals 14 residues. Here the CDR3 DNA reads TGTGCCAGCAGTAATCCGGGACAGCCCTACGAGCAGTACTTC. Translated, it gives CASSNPGQPYEQYF.

This clonotype appeared a few times. This chain connects TRBV10-3 to TRBJ2-5; TRBD1 is a possible D gene (5 bases). CDR1 and CDR2 from the germline V gene are ENHRY and SYGVKD. V was trimmed by 2 bases and J by 7 bases, leaving 14 bases between them. This CDR3 is 14 amino acids long. The CDR3 spells CAISELQGPATQYF. The CDR3 nucleotides are TGTGCCATCAGTGAGCTCCAGGGTCCCGCGACCCAGTACTTC.

The chain couples TRBV3-1 to TRBJ2-3, with a tentative D call TRBD2 (5 bases). Per the germline V gene, CDR1 is LGHDT and CDR2 is YNNKEL (reference sequence). This CDR3 comprises 12 residues. V was pared by 0 bases and J by 8 bases, with 6 bases between. CDR3 DNA: TGTGCCAGCAGCCAAGATCGGGGTACGCAGTATTTT. As protein: CASSQDRGTQYF.